A selection of T cell receptor beta chains follows, all from one sample in a study of blood T cell repertoires in COVID-19. Generated by immunoSEQ multiplex PCR, the TCRdb table keeps only in-frame clones and is missing some. The data show around 100,000 clones, approximately 80% seen once. Material for sequencing was peripheral blood. All receptors come from a human donor in a cohort sampled during active COVID-19. Both conserved end residues are trimmed from each CDR3. Each record gives: V gene, CDR3 protein.

>TRBV7-6
ASSLTSGINYGYT
>TRBV19
ASSISRGLYEQY
>TRBV6-4
ASRGTGPDNSPLH
>TRBV19
ASSLVGQLNTEAF
>TRBV2
ASSGQGANTEAF
>TRBV29-1
SVVGQGSYGYT
>TRBV6-1
ASSGRLGRSSNQPQH
>TRBV15
ATSRDPPGAGEKLF
>TRBV7-9
ASSKTGLGATNEKLF
>TRBV5-1
ASSSGQLNTGELF
>TRBV28
ATISTGNTEAF
>TRBV29-1
SVGGTGSTDTQY
>TRBV6-1
ASSEDRGWSPLH